A single sample gave rise to the 26 T cell receptor beta chains below, sequenced in a study of blood T cell repertoires in COVID-19. Measured with immunoSEQ multiplex PCR; TCRdb has only the in-frame clones, and not every one. The profile shows 360,000 or so clones, 90% of them singletons. Sequenced: peripheral blood. The receptors were gathered from a man between 18 and 35 years old with active or convalescent COVID-19.

The gene calls are TRBV25-1 and TRBJ2-7; TRBD2 might be the D (6 bases). V lost 3 bases and J 3 bases, leaving 18 bases between the germline ends. The CDR3 is made up of 16 amino acids. Germline CDR1 reads MGHDK; CDR2 reads SYGVNS. The CDR3 DNA reads TGTGCCAGCAGTGACGGTGGGGCGGCGGGGAACTACGAGCAGTACTTC. Its translation: CASSDGGAAGNYEQYF.

V and J are TRBV20-1 and TRBJ1-1, with D possibly matching TRBD1 (6 bases). Trimming stripped 8 bases from V and 8 bases from J, with 12 bases between. The length of the CDR3 is 10 residues. Germline V gene data show CDR1 as DFQATT and CDR2 as SNEGSKA (reference sequence). For the CDR3, the DNA is TGCAGTTCGGATGGGGGCGAAGCTTTCTTT. This sequence encodes CSSDGGEAFF.

J is TRBJ2-7 and V is TRBV6-5, with 10 bases matching TRBD1. This CDR3 has 15 amino acids. Per germline, CDR1 MNHEY and CDR2 SVGAGI. V lost 6 bases and J lost 4; bases outside the gene matches: 9. The CDR3 protein is CASRAGQGVAYEQYF. In nucleotides, the CDR3 is TGTGCCAGCAGAGCAGGACAGGGGGTAGCTTACGAGCAGTACTTC.

The chain recombines TRBV9 with TRBJ2-3; D is undetermined. The CDR3 loop spans 13 amino acids. V was cut by 0 bases and J by 3 bases, with 5 bases left in between. Germline CDR1 is SGDLS and CDR2 is YYNGEE. DNA of the CDR3: TGTGCCAGCAGCGTAGTCATTACAGATACGCAGTATTTT. Protein: CASSVVITDTQYF. Based on the CDR3 plus reference TRBV9 and TRBJ2-3, the full variable domain is DSGVTQTPKHLITATGQRVTLRCSPRSGDLSVYWYQQSLDQGLQFLIQYYNGEERAKGNILERFSAQQFPDLHSELNLSSLELGDSALYFCASSVVITDTQYFGPGTRLTVL.

This clone has a count of ten or more. The V gene is TRBV27, the J gene TRBJ2-7, with TRBD2 as a possible D gene (6 bases). CDR3 length: 14 amino acids. The ends were cut back, 8 bases at V and 0 bases at J, with 14 bases in the middle. CDR1 is MNHEY, CDR2 SMNVEV, per germline (reference sequence). The CDR3 reads CASWEEGASYEQYF. CDR3 in DNA: TGTGCCAGCTGGGAGGAGGGCGCCTCCTACGAGCAGTACTTC.

The sample holds one count of this clone. The J gene is TRBJ1-2, the V gene TRBV2; tentative D call: TRBD1 (5 bases). Per germline, CDR1 SNHLY and CDR2 FYNNEI. The CDR3 runs 14 residues. With 1 base removed from V and 2 bases from J, the gap between germline ends came to 8 bases. CDR3 sequence reads: CASSEEGANYGYTF. The DNA for the CDR3 is TGTGCCAGCAGTGAAGAAGGGGCCAACTATGGCTACACCTTC.

The V gene is TRBV5-1, the J gene TRBJ1-1; no clear D. The CDR3 spans 12 residues. Germline assignment: CDR1 SGHRS and CDR2 YFSETQ. With 5 bases removed from V and 0 bases from J, the gap between germline ends came to 5 bases. The CDR3 DNA follows: TGCGCCAGCAGACACATGAACACTGAAGCTTTCTTT. It codes for CASRHMNTEAFF.

On this clone itself: The sample contains more than one DNA sequence encoding this CDR3. The chain links TRBV27 to TRBJ2-1; 8 bases line up with TRBD1. V shed 2 bases and J 4 bases; nucleotides not matched to a gene: 1. Germline lookup yields CDR1 MNHEY and CDR2 SMNVEV (reference sequence). This CDR3 has 14 amino acids. DNA for the CDR3: TGTGCCAGCAGTTTAGGGACAGGTTACAATGAGCAGTTCTTC. This codes for CASSLGTGYNEQFF.

This chain links TRBV25-1 with TRBJ1-2; 8 bases agree with TRBD1. Germline CDR1 reads MGHDK; CDR2 reads SYGVNS. Losses at the gene ends were 4 bases for V and 6 bases for J; bases not matched to a gene: 4. The CDR3 covers 13 residues. CDR3 sequence reads: CASSVPTGDGYTF. CDR3 DNA: TGTGCCAGCAGTGTGCCGACAGGGGATGGCTACACCTTC.

This chain uses TRBV28 with TRBJ1-4; maybe TRBD1 (6 bases). V lost 3 bases and J 3 bases, leaving 11 bases between the germline ends. Germline V gene sequence: CDR1 MDHEN, CDR2 SYDVKM. CDR3 length: 15 amino acids. CDR3: CASSFGGLSNEKLFF. In DNA form, the CDR3 reads TGTGCCAGCAGTTTTGGGGGCTTGTCTAATGAAAAACTGTTTTTT.

This chain joins TRBV9 and TRBJ2-7; 12 bases line up with TRBD1. This CDR3 comprises 16 residues. Germline CDR1 reads SGDLS; CDR2 reads YYNGEE. The V gene end was trimmed by 5 bases and the J gene end by 7 bases; junction bases not matched to a gene: 13. The CDR3: CASSGPGQGATGEQYF. The CDR3 DNA reads TGTGCCAGCAGTGGACCGGGACAGGGGGCTACCGGGGAGCAGTACTTC.

The rearrangement joins TRBV24-1 to TRBJ2-7; 7 bases match TRBD1. Germline V gene sequence: CDR1 KGHDR, CDR2 SFDVKD. The V gene end was trimmed by 7 bases and the J gene end by 6 bases; junction bases not matched to a gene: 14. The CDR3 loop spans 15 amino acids. The CDR3 spells CATSGHTGTASEQYF. The CDR3 DNA reads TGTGCCACCAGCGGCCATACCGGGACAGCGAGCGAGCAGTACTTC.

V gene TRBV12-3 or TRBV12-4 combines with J gene TRBJ2-5, with D maybe TRBD2 (5 bases). The CDR3 extends over 13 amino acids. V dropped 5 bases and J dropped 1 base, with 8 bases sitting between them. The CDR3 loop is CASSPGFQETQYF. The DNA of the CDR3 is TGTGCCAGCAGTCCGGGGTTCCAAGAGACCCAGTACTTC.

This rearrangement joins TRBV27 to TRBJ1-2; TRBD1 might be the D (6 bases). The CDR3 is 15 amino acids. Looked up from germline, CDR1 is MNHEY and CDR2 is SMNVEV (reference sequence). V shed 4 bases and J shed 4 bases, with 16 bases lying between them. In nucleotides, the CDR3 is TGTGCCAGCAGTTCCTCGGACAGCTATGCCTATGGCTACACCTTC. The encoded protein is CASSSSDSYAYGYTF.

The chain recombines TRBV4-1 with TRBJ1-5; no firm D call. V was clipped by 1 base and J by 0 bases, with 10 bases between them. The CDR3 has 16 residues. From germline, CDR1 is MGHRA and CDR2 YSYEKL. The CDR3 sequence: CASSQAGQYSNQPQHF. The DNA of the CDR3 is TGCGCCAGCAGCCAAGCTGGTCAGTATAGCAATCAGCCCCAGCATTTT.

The rearrangement joins TRBV6-1 to TRBJ1-2; 8 nucleotides agree with TRBD1. With V trimmed by 3 bases and J by 3 bases, 6 bases remained unmatched. The CDR3 length is 15 residues. Germline CDR1 is MNHNS and CDR2 is SASEGT. The chain's CDR3 is CASSDLRGHDYGYTF. Written as DNA, the CDR3 is TGTGCCAGCAGTGACCTCAGGGGGCATGACTATGGCTACACCTTC.

The rearrangement uses TRBV4-1 and TRBJ2-5; a weak D match, TRBD2 (7 bases). V dropped 2 bases and J dropped 4 bases, with 14 bases sitting between them. From germline, CDR1 is MGHRA and CDR2 YSYEKL. The CDR3 spans 15 residues. CDR3 in amino acids: CASSQTGGVRETQYF. CDR3 DNA sequence: TGCGCCAGCAGCCAAACGGGGGGCGTTCGAGAGACCCAGTACTTC.

This chain links TRBV28 with TRBJ1-5, with D perhaps TRBD1 (6 bases). The V gene's germline CDR1 is MDHEN and CDR2 SYDVKM. V gave up 1 base and J gave up 7 bases, with 11 bases separating them. The CDR3 covers 14 residues. The CDR3 DNA reads TGTGCCAGCAGTTTATACACAGGGCGCCAGCCCCAGCATTTT. Encoded protein: CASSLYTGRQPQHF.

The V gene is TRBV27, the J gene TRBJ2-5; TRBD1 is a possible D gene (6 bases). The CDR3 has 13 amino acids. V lost 6 bases to trimming and J lost 5 bases, with 13 bases between them. Germline CDR1 is MNHEY and CDR2 is SMNVEV (reference sequence). As DNA, the CDR3 is TGTGCCAGCAGAGAACAGGGCTGGGAGACCCAGTACTTC. Translating gives CASREQGWETQYF.

The rearrangement joins TRBV11-1 to TRBJ2-1; D perhaps matches TRBD2 (5 bases). The CDR3 spans 16 residues. The V end lost 5 bases, the J end lost 1 base, and 15 bases lay between the germline ends. CDR1 is SGHAT, CDR2 FQDESV, per germline (reference sequence). This CDR3 is CASSPWARDSYNEQFF. The CDR3, as DNA: TGTGCCAGCAGCCCTTGGGCACGGGATTCCTACAATGAGCAGTTCTTC.

The chain employs TRBV27 and TRBJ2-7; 8 nucleotides agree with TRBD1. The CDR3 runs 13 residues. CDR1 and CDR2 from the germline V gene are MNHEY and SMNVEV (reference sequence). Germline trimming cut 5 bases from V and 3 bases from J; bases unmatched to any gene: 3. The CDR3 sequence is CASSRTGNYEQYF. The CDR3 bases are TGTGCCAGCAGTCGGACAGGGAACTACGAGCAGTACTTC.

The J gene is TRBJ2-3, the V gene TRBV10-2; weak D call: TRBD2 (5 bases). CDR3 length: 13 amino acids. The ends were cut back, 6 bases at V and 4 bases at J, with 11 bases in the middle. Germline lookup yields CDR1 WSHSY and CDR2 SAAADI. The chain's CDR3 is CASRTSGSDTQYF. Here the CDR3 DNA reads TGCGCCAGCAGAACTAGTGGGTCAGATACGCAGTATTTT.

The chain recombines TRBV19 with TRBJ1-5; D ambiguous. The ends were cut back, 5 bases at V and 0 bases at J, with 20 bases in the middle. Germline assignment: CDR1 LNHDA and CDR2 SQIVND (reference sequence). This CDR3 region has 18 residues. CDR3 sequence: CASSLILGLGYSNQPQHF. The CDR3 nucleotides are TGTGCCAGTAGTCTCATACTTGGGCTCGGATATAGCAATCAGCCCCAGCATTTT.

The CDR3 DNA follows: TGTGCCAGCAGCGTAGGGGAGACTAGCGGGAGAAACTTGGGCATGAACGAGCAGTACTTC. Residues: CASSVGETSGRNLGMNEQYF. This chain uses TRBV9 with TRBJ2-7; TRBD2 agrees at 12 bases. Germline V gives CDR1 SGDLS, CDR2 YYNGEE. The CDR3 loop spans 20 amino acids. The V segment lost 0 bases and the J segment 5 bases; nucleotides outside the gene matches: 18.

J is TRBJ1-2 and V is TRBV12-3 or TRBV12-4; D gene ambiguous. V lost 2 bases and J 6 bases, leaving 10 bases between the germline ends. This CDR3 is built from 13 residues. The CDR3 nucleotides read TGTGCCAGCAGTTTAATCTTTACGGATGGCTACACCTTC. This sequence encodes CASSLIFTDGYTF.

This chain connects TRBV28 to TRBJ1-1; D is undetermined. The CDR3 totals 14 residues. Trimming removed 4 bases from V and 6 bases from J, with 15 bases in between. Germline CDR1 is MDHEN and CDR2 is SYDVKM. The CDR3 loop is CASSSFPGDPEAFF. CDR3 nucleotide sequence: TGTGCCAGCAGTTCTTTTCCGGGAGACCCTGAAGCTTTCTTT. The variable domain in full, with the rest retrieved from reference TRBV28 and TRBJ1-1, is DVKVTQSSRYLVKRTGEKVFLECVQDMDHENMFWYRQDPGLGLRLIYFSYDVKMKEKGDIPEGYSVSREKKERFSLILESASTNQTSMYLCASSSFPGDPEAFFGQGTRLTVV.